The 10 T cell receptor beta chains listed next were all sequenced from one sample in a study of T cell clonality in common variable immunodeficiency. The study's findings and limits: Common variable immunodeficiency TCR beta sequences reportedly had fewer deletions and N-nucleotide insertions.

Antigens of these TCRs are unknown. Clones were read by immunoSEQ multiplex PCR, and TCRdb kept only the in-frame ones, dropping some. The sample holds 30,000 to 35,000 clones, and no clone turns up only once. Sequences were obtained from peripheral blood mononuclear cells. The receptors derive from a human donor with common variable immunodeficiency.

The table lists this clone with a few counts. The read falls 3 residues short of the CDR3 end, and the missing part is taken from the germline J gene. This chain uses TRBV6-1 with TRBJ1-5; D may be TRBD1 (5 bases). Germline values: CDR1 MNHNS, CDR2 SASEGT. This CDR3 has 18 amino acids. The ends were cut back, 2 bases at V and 1 base at J, with 18 bases in the middle. The covered CDR3 bases are TGTGCCAGCAGTGAATTGCAGGGCGATTTCCCAAGCAATCAGCCC. Its translation is CASSELQGDFPSNQP. The complete CDR3 sequence is CASSELQGDFPSNQPQHF.

This clone was recorded many times. The DNA ends 3 residues before the CDR3 does, and the rest of the CDR3 is filled in from the germline J gene. The J gene is TRBJ2-1, the V gene TRBV7-6, with TRBD1 identical over 7 bases. V shed 3 bases, J shed 2 bases, and the junction held 4 bases outside the gene matches. There are 15 residues in the CDR3. Germline V gives CDR1 SGHVS, CDR2 FNYEAQ. CDR3 DNA (partial): TGTGCCAGCAGCTTGGTAAGGGGGCCCTACAATGAG. Protein product: CASSLVRGPYNE. The whole CDR3 region reads CASSLVRGPYNEQFF.

On this clone itself: The read ends 3 residues before the CDR3 terminus; that terminus is restored from the germline J gene. The chain couples TRBV2 to TRBJ1-6; 7 bases are a match to TRBD1. The CDR3 runs 17 residues. Germline CDR1 is SNHLY and CDR2 is FYNNEI. The junction had 15 bases not matched to a gene; V was cut back by 5 bases and J by 8 bases. Partial CDR3 DNA: TGTGCCAGCAGTTCGCGAACAGGGGCTCGGAGAGATTCACCC. It codes for CASSSRTGARRDSP. The whole CDR3 reads CASSSRTGARRDSPLHF. Combining the CDR3 with reference TRBV2 and TRBJ1-6 gives the whole variable domain EPEVTQTPSHQVTQMGQEVILRCVPISNHLYFYWYRQILGQKVEFLVSFYNNEISEKSEIFDDQFSVERPDGSNFTLKIRSTKLEDSAMYFCASSSRTGARRDSPLHFGNGTRLTVT.

The sample holds a few counts of this clone. The read gets to within 3 residues of the CDR3 end, and the germline J gene fills in the rest. The V and J genes are TRBV10-2 and TRBJ1-1; D might be TRBD1 (5 bases). Germline V gives CDR1 WSHSY, CDR2 SAAADI. With 6 bases removed from V and 1 base from J, the gap between germline ends came to 9 bases. The CDR3 has 13 residues. The CDR3 loop is CASSETENTEAFF. The sequenced part of the CDR3 DNA is TGCGCCAGCAGCGAGACAGAGAACACTGAA.

This clone was detected only a few times. The read ends 3 residues shy of where the CDR3 ends; the end is completed using the germline J gene. The chain joins TRBV7-9 to TRBJ2-1, with 12 bases identical to TRBD2. The germline V gene has CDR1 SEHNR and CDR2 FQNEAQ (reference sequence). V lost 5 bases and J lost 7; bases outside the gene matches: 6. The CDR3 runs to 15 residues. CDR3 loop: CASSLLAGGPNEQFF. The part of the CDR3 DNA that was read is TGTGCCAGCAGCCTCCTAGCGGGAGGGCCGAATGAG.

This clone was seen at least ten times. CDR3 amino acids: CASSQESGWGNTEAFF. Incomplete CDR3 DNA: TGCGCCAGCAGCCAAGAAAGCGGCTGGGGGAACACTGAA. The gene calls are TRBV4-1 and TRBJ1-1; no reliable D call. The read finishes 3 residues shy of the CDR3 end, and the germline J gene is used to complete it. The V end was cut by 0 bases, the J end by 1 base, with 12 bases between. The CDR3 runs to 16 residues. The germline CDR1 and CDR2 sequences are MGHRA and YSYEKL.

Sample share makes this clone medium-sized. The CDR3 is cut off 3 residues early in the read; its end comes from the germline J gene. The chain is built from TRBV19 and TRBJ1-3, with D unresolved. Looked up from germline, CDR1 is LNHDA and CDR2 is SQIVND (reference sequence). This CDR3 has 12 residues. V lost 11 bases, J lost 1 base, and 9 bases lay in between. CDR3 DNA (partial): TGTGCCGCAGGAGATTCTGGAAACACC. It specifies CAAGDSGNT. Given in full, the CDR3 is CAAGDSGNTIYF.

This clone was counted ten times or more. The part of the CDR3 DNA that was read is TGTGCCAGCTCACCCGACTGGAACTACAATGAG. Translating gives CASSPDWNYNE. The CDR3 as a whole reads CASSPDWNYNEQFF. This rearrangement joins TRBV18 to TRBJ2-1, with D unclear. With the read ending 3 residues before the CDR3 end, the germline J gene is used to fill in that end. The CDR3 length is 14 residues. V shed 3 bases and J shed 3 bases, with 9 bases lying between them. Germline V gene sequence: CDR1 KGHSH, CDR2 LQKENI.

This clone was picked up many times. Sequencing ends 3 residues short of the CDR3 end; the germline J gene provides the rest. The gene calls are TRBV20-1 and TRBJ2-2, with D maybe TRBD1 (6 bases). Trimming took 1 base from V and 3 from J, leaving 12 bases between them. Germline V CDR1 and CDR2: DFQATT, SNEGSKA (reference sequence). The CDR3 extends over 15 amino acids. The sequenced part of the CDR3 DNA is TGCAGTGCTAGAGTAGGGGGTAGGGACACCGGGGAG. Encoded protein: CSARVGGRDTGE. The CDR3 as a whole reads CSARVGGRDTGELFF.

This clone was observed many times. Sequencing ends 3 residues short of the CDR3 end; the germline J gene provides the rest. V and J are TRBV7-9 and TRBJ2-7; 7 nucleotides agree with TRBD2. From germline, CDR1 is SEHNR and CDR2 FQNEAQ (reference sequence). The CDR3 loop spans 15 amino acids. The V and J ends lost 4 bases and 6 bases, in that order; junction bases with no gene match: 12. CDR3 residues: CASSSGVTSSVEQYF. The CDR3 bases that were read are TGTGCCAGCAGCTCCGGGGTGACTAGCAGTGTCGAG.